This T cell receptor beta chain emerged from a study of identical twins (TCRdb year 2016). About the full investigation: The study deep-sequenced TCR alpha and beta repertoires from monozygotic twins, unrelated adults of various ages and cord blood to test whether fetal clonotypes persist. To rule out contamination, the twin experiments were replicated at different times with different library preparation protocols. What the study reported, not specific to this receptor: Recombination models systematically underestimated out-of-frame TCR alpha sharing in monozygotic twins but agreed with sharing between unrelated individuals. Conclusions relied on cross-sectional statistical analysis, since the same donors could not be followed over many years. Abundant cord blood beta clonotypes had fewer insertions, young adult naive repertoires showed a similar but weaker trend, and memory repertoires showed no such trend. Invariant T cells such as MAIT and iNKT could partly confound zero-insertion analyses, though diverse VJ usage argued against this for most clonotypes. Compared with coincidental sharing between unrelated individuals, an excess of low generation-probability sequences was observed among out-of-frame TCR alpha sequences shared between twins. In beta out-of-frame sequences, excess twin sharing was weaker, because having fewer shared sequences lowered the signal-to-noise ratio.

From the cysteine through the phenylalanine, the CDR3 covers 18 amino acids. The kept DNA is CDR3 alone, 54 bases in frame from the first base. V is pared back by 3 bases and J by 4 bases, with 24 bases lying between the germline termini. CDR1 and CDR2 (MRHNA, SNTAGT) derive from the germline V gene. Every donor in the study was a healthy Caucasian. Three pairs of female monozygotic twins, all aged roughly 18 to 29 years, made up the twin cohort. Miltenyi CD45RO+ enrichment and human naive T-cell isolation kits were used to isolate memory (CD45RO+) and naive T cells from PBMC. This clonotype was detected only a few times. This clone's antigen is unknown. Base-call qualities are not available, and no considerably larger clone is one nucleotide away. Preparation of the library involved 5' RACE. Sequenced on an Illumina HiSeq 2000. Template switching introduced a universal primer binding site; the final cDNA contained a unique molecular identifier, enabling accurate counting of TCR cDNA molecules. Specific primers in the conserved constant-segment region were used to synthesize first-strand cDNA for TCR alpha and beta chains. To control for contamination, every cDNA library was double barcoded, receiving both a SMART-Mk sample barcode and Illumina barcodes. TruSeq adapter sequences and Illumina sample barcodes were added in two successive PCR steps. The TCR alpha and beta cDNA libraries were sequenced on the Illumina HiSeq platform using custom primers. The source study handled its data this way. MiGEC processed the raw reads to extract unique molecular identifiers, while MiXCR was used to determine the CDR3 positions. Recombination models were inferred per individual with the repgenHMM and IGoR tools using an EM algorithm. Shared clonotypes were analyzed with the tcR package in R, and sharing was normalized by the product of cloneset sizes. To study raw recombination without the effects of thymic and clonal selection, out-of-frame nonproductive sequences were analyzed. Clones were called with MiXCR by TCRdb after fastp trimmed the public reads at Q25, and only in-frame beta chains were retained. Records with the same CDR3 protein are collapsed into one entry carrying the most frequent genes and DNA. What appears here as the V and J calls and clone size reflects TCRdb's work, not the paper's. In all, the sample holds around 280,000 distinct CDR3 sequences, and roughly 8.6% of those were seen once. Jointly, the top ten make up approximately 2% of the sample.

These sequences were also reported in another study, on yellow fever vaccine responses in identical twins. The second study also describes: According to the authors, in identical twins the way T cells responded to vaccination appeared partly convergent and partly personalized. In the study, vaccine-responding T cell clones were precisely tracked in identical twins.

The chain is made from TRBV6-4 and TRBJ1-1; the D region possibly corresponds to TRBD1 (6 bases align). The sequenced sample was memory (CD45RO+) T cells sorted from blood. The meaning of the sample's cell subset or site label: CD45RO+ enriched T cells. This clonotype was sampled from a woman aged 18-29 years in good health. The CDR3 here reads CASSDRGGSRGQGTEAFF. The DNA is TGTGCCAGCAGTGATCGAGGGGGGTCACGAGGGCAGGGCACTGAAGCTTTCTTT.